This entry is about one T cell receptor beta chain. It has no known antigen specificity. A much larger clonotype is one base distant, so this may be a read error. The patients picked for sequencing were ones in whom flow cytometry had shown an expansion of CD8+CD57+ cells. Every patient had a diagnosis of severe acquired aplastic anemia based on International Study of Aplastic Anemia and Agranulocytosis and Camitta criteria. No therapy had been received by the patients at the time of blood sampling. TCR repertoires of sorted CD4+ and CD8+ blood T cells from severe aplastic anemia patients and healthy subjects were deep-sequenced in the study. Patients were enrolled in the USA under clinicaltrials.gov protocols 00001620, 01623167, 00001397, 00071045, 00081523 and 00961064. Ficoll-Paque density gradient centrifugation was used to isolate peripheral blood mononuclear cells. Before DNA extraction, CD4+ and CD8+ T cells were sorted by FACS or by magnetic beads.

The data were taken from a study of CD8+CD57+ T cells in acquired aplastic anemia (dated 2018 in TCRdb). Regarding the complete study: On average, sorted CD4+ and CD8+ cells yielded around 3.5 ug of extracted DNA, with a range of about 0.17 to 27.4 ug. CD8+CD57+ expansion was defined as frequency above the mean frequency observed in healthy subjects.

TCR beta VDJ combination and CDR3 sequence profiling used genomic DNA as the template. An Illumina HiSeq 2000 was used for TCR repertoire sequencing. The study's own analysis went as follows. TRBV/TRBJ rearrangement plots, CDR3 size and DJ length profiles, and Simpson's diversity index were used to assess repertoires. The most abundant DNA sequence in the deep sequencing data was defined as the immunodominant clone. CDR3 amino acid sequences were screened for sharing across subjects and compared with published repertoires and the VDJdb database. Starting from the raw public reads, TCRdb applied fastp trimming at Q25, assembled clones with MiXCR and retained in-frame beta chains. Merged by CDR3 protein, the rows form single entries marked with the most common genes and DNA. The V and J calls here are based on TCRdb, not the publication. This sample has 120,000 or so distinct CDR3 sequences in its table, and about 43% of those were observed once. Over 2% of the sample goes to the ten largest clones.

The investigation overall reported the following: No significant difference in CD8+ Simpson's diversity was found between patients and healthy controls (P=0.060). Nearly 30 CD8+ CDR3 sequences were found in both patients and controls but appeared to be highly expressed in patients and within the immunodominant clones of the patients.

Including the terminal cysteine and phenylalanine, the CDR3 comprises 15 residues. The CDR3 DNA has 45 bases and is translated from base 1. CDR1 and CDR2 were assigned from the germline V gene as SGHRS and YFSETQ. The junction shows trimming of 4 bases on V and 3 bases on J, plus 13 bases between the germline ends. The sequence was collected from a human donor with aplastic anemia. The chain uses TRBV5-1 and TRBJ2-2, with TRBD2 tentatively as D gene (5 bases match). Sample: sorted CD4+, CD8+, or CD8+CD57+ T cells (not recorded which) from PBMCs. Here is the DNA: TGCGCCAGCAGCCTCAGGAATAGCGACACCGGGGAGCTGTTTTTT. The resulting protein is CASSLRNSDTGELFF.